These 28 T cell receptor beta chains came from one sample sequenced in a study of patients and donors after allogeneic stem cell transplantation. MiXCR was run by TCRdb on the RT-PCR reads, yielding one entry per CDR3 protein. The sample shows about a million distinct CDR3 sequences, about 20% of them seen only once. The specimen sequenced was blood, either unsorted or a sorted T cell fraction (not recorded which). Every receptor here comes from a human donor who was either an allogeneic HSCT recipient or a stem cell or donor lymphocyte infusion donor (not recorded which). It is not recorded whose cells these are; they may come from a transplant donor.

V and J are TRBV29-1 and TRBJ2-7; 9 nucleotides line up with TRBD1. V gave up 7 bases and J gave up 1 base; unmatched junction bases: 8. CDR3 size: 14 residues. Germline CDR1 and CDR2: SQVTM and ANQGSEA. CDR3 protein: CSAEDRGGSYEQYF. DNA of the CDR3: TGCAGCGCCGAGGACAGGGGAGGGTCCTACGAGCAGTACTTC.

This clonotype came up a few times. The chain recombines TRBV6-1 with TRBJ2-7; 10 nucleotides match TRBD1. After removal of 7 bases from V and 3 bases from J, the junction contained 12 bases not matched to a gene. This CDR3 is 16 amino acids long. CDR1 and CDR2 (germline): MNHNS, SASEGT. The CDR3 nucleotides are TGTGCCAGCACCTCATCCGGGACAGGGGTATACTACGAGCAGTACTTC. This gives the protein CASTSSGTGVYYEQYF.

J is TRBJ2-3 and V is TRBV11-2, with a tentative D call TRBD2 (5 bases). V was clipped by 0 bases and J by 8 bases, with 12 bases between them. CDR3 length: 14 amino acids. Germline loops: CDR1 SGHAT, CDR2 FQNNGV. The CDR3: CASSLDPGLPTQYF. CDR3 in DNA: TGTGCCAGCAGCTTAGACCCCGGACTTCCTACGCAGTATTTT. Using reference TRBV11-2 and TRBJ2-3 for the parts outside the CDR3, the full variable domain is EAGVAQSPRYKIIEKRQSVAFWCNPISGHATLYWYQQILGQGPKLLIQFQNNGVVDDSQLPKDRFSAERLKGVDSTLKIQPAKLEDSAVYLCASSLDPGLPTQYFGPGTRLTVL.

The sample holds a few counts of this clonotype. V gene TRBV12-3 or TRBV12-4 combines with J gene TRBJ1-1; 8 bases are shared with TRBD1. The CDR3 is 15 amino acids. V shed 0 bases, J shed 10 bases, and the junction held 10 bases outside the gene matches. CDR3 DNA sequence: TGTGCCAGCAGTTTAGCGCCCGGACAGGGATTTCGAGCTTTCTTT. Translated: CASSLAPGQGFRAFF.

This sequence joins TRBV6-2 or TRBV6-3 and TRBJ2-5, with a possible D match to TRBD2 (5 bases). Trimming removed 5 bases at V and 4 bases at J, with 14 bases between. There are 14 residues in the CDR3. CDR1 is MNHEY, CDR2 SVGEGT, per germline. CDR3 amino acids: CASSKSGGGETQYF. The CDR3 DNA sequence: TGTGCCAGCAGTAAGTCGGGTGGAGGAGAGACCCAGTACTTC.

CDR3 nucleotide sequence: TGTGCCAGCAGCGGGCAAGGGACAGGGCGAGCTGAAGCTTTCTTT. Its protein is CASSGQGTGRAEAFF. The chain is built from TRBV7-3 and TRBJ1-1; 9 bases fit TRBD1. The CDR3 covers 15 residues. Trimming cost V 5 bases and J 6 bases; bases outside gene matches: 10. Germline V gene data show CDR1 as SGHTA and CDR2 as FQGTGA. Full variable domain (remainder filled in from reference TRBV7-3 and TRBJ1-1): GAGVSQTPSNKVTEKGKYVELRCDPISGHTALYWYRQSLGQGPEFLIYFQGTGAADDSGLPNDRFFAVRPEGSVSTLKIQRTERGDSAVYLCASSGQGTGRAEAFFGQGTRLTVV.

The chain is built from TRBV12-3 or TRBV12-4 and TRBJ1-5; possible D gene TRBD1, 5 bases. Trimming cost V 7 bases and J 9 bases, with 19 bases left between them. The CDR3 is made up of 14 amino acids. The CDR3 DNA reads TGTGCCAGCACTCTGGGGAGGGGTCTACTGCCCCAGCATTTT. Translated: CASTLGRGLLPQHF.

The J gene is TRBJ2-2, the V gene TRBV29-1; D not resolved. The CDR3 covers 14 residues. V lost 4 bases and J 0 bases, leaving 9 bases between the germline ends. Germline CDR1 is SQVTM and CDR2 is ANQGSEA. This chain's CDR3 is CSVGHRTNTGELFF. In nucleotides, the CDR3 is TGCAGCGTTGGTCACCGCACGAACACCGGGGAGCTGTTTTTT.

V and J are TRBV5-1 and TRBJ2-7; D may be TRBD2 (5 bases). Trimming pared 0 bases from V and 1 base from J, leaving 11 bases between. Germline CDR1 reads SGHRS; CDR2 reads YFSETQ. There are 15 residues in the CDR3. The DNA for the CDR3 is TGCGCCAGCAGCTTGGGTTTAGCGCCGTCCTACGAGCAGTACTTC. It encodes CASSLGLAPSYEQYF.

V and J are TRBV20-1 and TRBJ2-3, with D possibly being TRBD2 (5 bases). Germline values: CDR1 DFQATT, CDR2 SNEGSKA (reference sequence). The CDR3 extends over 16 amino acids. V lost 3 bases, J lost 0 bases, and 16 bases lay in between. The CDR3 spells CSASWSSSFSTDTQYF. The CDR3 DNA follows: TGCAGTGCTAGTTGGTCTAGCTCCTTTAGCACAGATACGCAGTATTTT.

The sample holds a few counts of this clonotype. The chain recombines TRBV4-2 with TRBJ1-1; TRBD1 agrees at 7 bases. The germline V gene encodes CDR1 LGHNA and CDR2 YNFKEQ. The CDR3 spans 15 residues. With 0 bases clipped from V and 5 bases from J, the junction kept 6 bases outside the gene matches. The CDR3 region has the DNA TGTGCCAGCAGCCAAGATAGGGGGCGGTGGACTGAAGCTTTCTTT. It specifies CASSQDRGRWTEAFF.

The table lists this clonotype with a few counts. The J gene is TRBJ2-7, the V gene TRBV27; 7 bases line up with TRBD1. This CDR3 region has 13 residues. The junction had 5 bases not matched to a gene; V was cut back by 6 bases and J by 3 bases. The germline V gene has CDR1 MNHEY and CDR2 SMNVEV (reference sequence). This chain's CDR3 is CASSRRDSYEQYF. In nucleotides, the CDR3 is TGTGCCAGCAGCCGCCGGGACAGCTACGAGCAGTACTTC.

This clonotype was counted between two and nine times. The CDR3 region is CASSLTGLSWETQYF. The CDR3 DNA reads as TGTGCCAGCAGTTTAACGGGACTCTCGTGGGAGACCCAGTACTTC. The V and J genes are TRBV12-3 or TRBV12-4 and TRBJ2-5; a possible D gene is TRBD2 (6 bases). This CDR3 comprises 15 residues. V lost 2 bases, J lost 5 bases, and 15 bases lay in between.

This clonotype was found a few times. The chain joins TRBV15 to TRBJ2-3, with 7 bases that match TRBD1. Germline lookup yields CDR1 LNHNV and CDR2 YYDKDF (reference sequence). The CDR3 extends over 15 amino acids. The trim removed 3 bases at V and 6 bases at J, leaving 9 bases unmatched. The CDR3 region has the DNA TGTGCCACCAGCAGGTCAGGGGGTGGAGAGGATACGCAGTATTTT. Amino acid sequence: CATSRSGGGEDTQYF. Variable domain in full (rest from reference TRBV15 and TRBJ2-3): DAMVIQNPRYQVTQFGKPVTLSCSQTLNHNVMYWYQQKSSQAPKLLFHYYDKDFNNEADTPDNFQSRRPNTSFCFLDIRSPGLGDTAMYLCATSRSGGGEDTQYFGPGTRLTVL.

The chain combines TRBV19 with TRBJ2-1, with TRBD2 matching 9 bases. The junction had 8 bases not matched to a gene; V was cut back by 5 bases and J by 0 bases. The CDR3 contains 17 residues. Looked up from germline, CDR1 is LNHDA and CDR2 is SQIVND (reference sequence). The CDR3 loop reads CASSRLADLSSYNEQFF. The CDR3 DNA is TGTGCCAGTAGTCGACTAGCGGACCTGAGCTCCTACAATGAGCAGTTCTTC.

The rearrangement uses TRBV5-1 and TRBJ1-2, with D possibly matching TRBD1 (6 bases). Deletions cut 4 bases from V and 8 bases from J, with 15 bases between. From germline, CDR1 is SGHRS and CDR2 YFSETQ. This CDR3 is 13 amino acids long. CDR3: CASSPDGGSGYTF. The DNA of the CDR3 is TGCGCCAGCAGCCCAGACGGGGGCAGCGGCTACACCTTC.

The V gene is TRBV7-6, the J gene TRBJ2-7; D is perhaps TRBD1 (5 bases). This CDR3 is 14 amino acids long. CDR1 and CDR2 (germline): SGHVS, FNYEAQ. V shed 2 bases and J shed 4 bases, with 12 bases lying between them. The CDR3 DNA sequence: TGTGCCAGCAGCTTATCGGACACCGTTTACGAGCAGTACTTC. Its translation: CASSLSDTVYEQYF.

The CDR3 loop is CASSQDWGTSTDTQYF. The CDR3 DNA reads as TGCGCCAGCAGCCAAGACTGGGGGACTAGCACAGATACGCAGTATTTT. The chain carries TRBV4-3 and TRBJ2-3; D is perhaps TRBD2 (6 bases). V lost 0 bases to trimming and J lost 0 bases, with 10 bases between them. Germline V gives CDR1 LGHNA, CDR2 YSLEER. The length of the CDR3 is 16 residues.

The chain couples TRBV6-1 to TRBJ2-3, with D maybe TRBD2 (5 bases). The germline gives CDR1 MNHNS, CDR2 SASEGT. The CDR3 covers 16 residues. V was shortened by 5 bases and J by 7 bases, with 22 bases between the two germline ends. This CDR3 is CASSTISVTGKNTQYF. DNA for the CDR3: TGTGCCAGCAGTACAATTAGCGTGACCGGGAAGAATACGCAGTATTTT.

The rearrangement links TRBV20-1 to TRBJ2-7; 12 bases are shared with TRBD1. J was trimmed by 4 bases and V by 1 base; bases with no gene match: 5. The germline V gene has CDR1 DFQATT and CDR2 SNEGSKA (reference sequence). CDR3 length: 15 residues. The CDR3 region is CSARVGTGGLYEQYF. The CDR3 DNA follows: TGCAGTGCTAGAGTCGGGACAGGGGGCCTATACGAGCAGTACTTC.

The rearrangement uses TRBV5-1 and TRBJ2-1; D is undetermined. V was trimmed by 2 bases and J by 6 bases, leaving 15 bases between them. The CDR3 has 15 residues. Germline CDR1 is SGHRS and CDR2 is YFSETQ. This CDR3 reads CASSFSPLRTNEQFF. The CDR3 DNA sequence: TGCGCCAGCAGCTTCTCGCCGTTAAGGACCAATGAGCAGTTCTTC.

This clonotype was seen more than once but under ten times. The chain employs TRBV6-1 and TRBJ1-6; maybe TRBD1 (6 bases). The V gene lost 2 bases and the J gene lost 7 bases, with 9 bases spanning the gap. Per germline, CDR1 MNHNS and CDR2 SASEGT. The CDR3 covers 14 residues. This CDR3 reads CASSEITGNSPLHF. CDR3 bases: TGTGCCAGCAGTGAAATCACAGGGAATTCACCCCTCCACTTT.

The table lists this clonotype with many counts. The chain uses TRBV7-6 and TRBJ2-5, with TRBD1 matching over 9 bases. Germline V gene lookup returns CDR1 SGHVS and CDR2 FNYEAQ. This CDR3 has 15 residues. The V gene end was trimmed by 1 base and the J gene end by 2 bases; junction bases not matched to a gene: 2. The CDR3 reads CASSLGQGGQETQYF. The CDR3 DNA sequence: TGTGCCAGCAGCTTAGGACAGGGGGGTCAAGAGACCCAGTACTTC.

This chain links TRBV4-1 with TRBJ2-7, with D possibly matching TRBD2 (7 bases). V lost 1 base to trimming and J lost 3 bases, with 16 bases between them. Germline V gene data show CDR1 as MGHRA and CDR2 as YSYEKL. The CDR3 has 16 residues. The CDR3 DNA reads as TGCGCCAGCAGCCAAGCTTACGGGGGGCGCGACTACGAGCAGTACTTC. It encodes CASSQAYGGRDYEQYF.

This clonotype was counted between two and nine times. CDR3 DNA: TGTGCCAGCAGTTTACTCCAGTCCTCTGGGGCCAACGTCCTGACTTTC. Translated, it gives CASSLLQSSGANVLTF. V gene TRBV12-3 or TRBV12-4 combines with J gene TRBJ2-6; D call uncertain. V was trimmed by 2 bases and J by 0 bases, leaving 8 bases between them. The CDR3 contains 16 residues.

With respect to this clonotype: Sequence at one end of the junction differs from germline and may be a read error. Here the CDR3 reads CASNRVIRAYERYF. CDR3 sequence (DNA): TGTGCCAGCAACCGAGTTATAAGGGCCTACGAGCGGTACTTC. This rearrangement joins TRBV5-6 to TRBJ2-7; D uncertain. CDR3 length: 14 amino acids. The germline V gene has CDR1 SGHDT and CDR2 YYEEEE.

This clonotype appeared a few times. This chain uses TRBV6-5 with TRBJ1-1, with TRBD1 as a possible D gene (5 bases). Germline V CDR1 and CDR2: MNHEY, SVGAGI. Trimming removed 0 bases from V and 5 bases from J, with 10 bases in between. CDR3 length equals 14 residues. The DNA of the CDR3 is TGTGCCAGCAGTTACTCGAGGTGGGGGACTGAAGCTTTCTTT. This gives the protein CASSYSRWGTEAFF.

This clonotype was seen repeatedly, ten times or more. The chain carries TRBV12-3 or TRBV12-4 and TRBJ2-7; possible D gene TRBD1, 6 bases. Trimming cost V 5 bases and J 2 bases, with 13 bases left between them. The CDR3 length is 14 residues. Written as DNA, the CDR3 is TGTGCCAGCAGTCTTCAACAGGGTCCCTACGAGCAGTACTTC. The encoded protein is CASSLQQGPYEQYF.